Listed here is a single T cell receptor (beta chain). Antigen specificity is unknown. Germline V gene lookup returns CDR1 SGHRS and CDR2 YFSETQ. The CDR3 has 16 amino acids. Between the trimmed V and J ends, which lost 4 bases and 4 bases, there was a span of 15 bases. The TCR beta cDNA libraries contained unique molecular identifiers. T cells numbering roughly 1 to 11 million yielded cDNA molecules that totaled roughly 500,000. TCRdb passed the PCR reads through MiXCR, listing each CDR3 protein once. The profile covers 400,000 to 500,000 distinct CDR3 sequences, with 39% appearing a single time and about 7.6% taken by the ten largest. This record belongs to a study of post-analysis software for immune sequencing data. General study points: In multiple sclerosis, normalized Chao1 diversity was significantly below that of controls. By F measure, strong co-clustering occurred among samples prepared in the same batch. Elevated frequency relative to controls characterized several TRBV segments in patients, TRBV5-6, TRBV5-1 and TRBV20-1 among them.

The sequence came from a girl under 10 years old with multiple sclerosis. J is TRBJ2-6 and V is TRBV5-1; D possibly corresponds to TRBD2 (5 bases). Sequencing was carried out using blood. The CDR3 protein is CASSLAAGVGANVLTF. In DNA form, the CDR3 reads TGCGCCAGCAGCCTAGCAGCCGGGGTCGGGGCCAACGTCCTGACTTTC.